This TCR beta chain was sequenced in a study of post-analysis software for immune sequencing data. Background on the study: In terms of disease course, relapsing-remitting, secondary progressive and progressive-relapsing multiple sclerosis were included. Study conclusions and caveats: Significantly lower normalized Chao1 diversity was seen in multiple sclerosis patients than in controls. The five TRBV segments detected at higher frequency in patients than in controls included TRBV5-6, TRBV5-1 and TRBV20-1. F measure clustering grouped samples strongly by preparation batch.

Incorporated into the TCR beta cDNA libraries were unique molecular identifiers, which served to reduce PCR and sequencing biases. Roughly 510,000 cDNA molecules were recovered from an input of 1 to 10 million T cells. TCRdb analysed the PCR reads with MiXCR anew, one entry per CDR3 protein. The repertoire holds hundreds of thousands of distinct CDR3 sequences, with 25% to 30% as singletons. CDR3 length: 13 residues. V was pared by 7 bases and J by 6 bases, with 15 bases between. From germline, CDR1 is SQVTM and CDR2 ANQGSEA. Details on this clonotype: What it binds is not known.

This clonotype was sampled from a girl aged 10 to 17 with multiple sclerosis. V is TRBV29-1 and J is TRBJ2-2; possibly TRBD1 for D (6 bases). Input material: blood. CDR3 sequence: CSARDTSPGELFF. The CDR3 DNA follows: TGCAGCGCCCGGGACACCAGCCCCGGGGAGCTGTTTTTT.